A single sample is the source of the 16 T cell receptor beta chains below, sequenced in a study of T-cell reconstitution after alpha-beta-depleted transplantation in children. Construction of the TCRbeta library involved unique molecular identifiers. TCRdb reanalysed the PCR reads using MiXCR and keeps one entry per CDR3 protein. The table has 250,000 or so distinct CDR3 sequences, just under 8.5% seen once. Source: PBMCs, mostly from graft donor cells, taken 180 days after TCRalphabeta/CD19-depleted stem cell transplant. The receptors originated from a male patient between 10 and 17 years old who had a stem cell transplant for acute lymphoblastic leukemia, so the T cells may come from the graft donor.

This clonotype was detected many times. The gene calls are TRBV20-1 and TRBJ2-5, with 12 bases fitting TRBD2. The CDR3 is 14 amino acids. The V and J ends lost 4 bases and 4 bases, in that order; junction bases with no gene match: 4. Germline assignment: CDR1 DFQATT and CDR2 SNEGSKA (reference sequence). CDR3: CSATRGLAGETQYF. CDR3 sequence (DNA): TGCAGTGCTACCCGGGGACTAGCGGGAGAGACCCAGTACTTC.

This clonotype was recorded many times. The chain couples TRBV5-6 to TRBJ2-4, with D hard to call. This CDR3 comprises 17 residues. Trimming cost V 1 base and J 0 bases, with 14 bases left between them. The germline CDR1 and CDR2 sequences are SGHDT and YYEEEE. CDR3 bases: TGTGCCAGCAGCTTGAGAACGGTCCTCCTAGCCAAAAACATTCAGTACTTC. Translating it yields CASSLRTVLLAKNIQYF.

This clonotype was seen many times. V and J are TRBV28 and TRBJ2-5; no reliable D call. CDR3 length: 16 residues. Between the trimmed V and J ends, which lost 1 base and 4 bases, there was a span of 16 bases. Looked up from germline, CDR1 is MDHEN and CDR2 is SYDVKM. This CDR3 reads CASSLLPGQGRETQYF. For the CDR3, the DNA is TGTGCCAGCAGTTTATTACCCGGCCAAGGAAGAGAGACCCAGTACTTC.

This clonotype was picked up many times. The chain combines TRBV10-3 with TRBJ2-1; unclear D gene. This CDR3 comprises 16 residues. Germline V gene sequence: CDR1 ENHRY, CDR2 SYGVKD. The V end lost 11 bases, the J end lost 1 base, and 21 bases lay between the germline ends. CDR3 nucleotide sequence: TGTGCCGCCCCCCCGCCCCCGGAGTGGTCCTACAATGAGCAGTTCTTC. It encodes CAAPPPPEWSYNEQFF.

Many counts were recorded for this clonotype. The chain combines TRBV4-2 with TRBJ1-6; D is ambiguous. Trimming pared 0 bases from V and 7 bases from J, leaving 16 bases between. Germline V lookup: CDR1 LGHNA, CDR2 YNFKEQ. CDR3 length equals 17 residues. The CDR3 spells CASSQDGYGGRNSPLHF. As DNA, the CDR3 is TGTGCCAGCAGCCAAGATGGGTATGGTGGCAGGAATTCACCCCTCCACTTT.

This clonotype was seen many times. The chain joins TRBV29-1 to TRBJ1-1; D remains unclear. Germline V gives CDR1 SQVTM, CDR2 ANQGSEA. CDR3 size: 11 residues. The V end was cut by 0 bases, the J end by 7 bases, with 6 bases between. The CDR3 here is CSVEDVSEAFF. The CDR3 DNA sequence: TGCAGCGTTGAAGACGTCAGTGAAGCTTTCTTT.

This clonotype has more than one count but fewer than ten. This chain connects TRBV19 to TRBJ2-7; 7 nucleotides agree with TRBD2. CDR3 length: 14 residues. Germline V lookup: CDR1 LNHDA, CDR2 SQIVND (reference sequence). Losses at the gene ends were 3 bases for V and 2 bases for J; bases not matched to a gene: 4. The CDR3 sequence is CASSILAAPYEQYF. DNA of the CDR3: TGTGCCAGTAGTATCCTAGCGGCCCCCTACGAGCAGTACTTC.

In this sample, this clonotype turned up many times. The CDR3 coding sequence is TGTGCCAGCAGCCCTATCCCTAGCGGGTACAATGAGCAGTTCTTC. Translated: CASSPIPSGYNEQFF. The chain is built from TRBV7-9 and TRBJ2-1, with TRBD2 matching over 8 bases. The length of the CDR3 is 15 residues. Germline CDR1 reads SEHNR; CDR2 reads FQNEAQ (reference sequence). V shed 5 bases, J shed 4 bases, and the junction held 7 bases outside the gene matches.

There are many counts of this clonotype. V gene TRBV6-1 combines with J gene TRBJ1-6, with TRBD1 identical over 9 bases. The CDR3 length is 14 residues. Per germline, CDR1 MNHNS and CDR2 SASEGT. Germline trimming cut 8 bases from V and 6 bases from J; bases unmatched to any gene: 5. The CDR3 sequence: CASLPGQGNSPLHF. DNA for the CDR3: TGTGCCAGCCTACCGGGACAGGGTAATTCACCCCTCCACTTT.

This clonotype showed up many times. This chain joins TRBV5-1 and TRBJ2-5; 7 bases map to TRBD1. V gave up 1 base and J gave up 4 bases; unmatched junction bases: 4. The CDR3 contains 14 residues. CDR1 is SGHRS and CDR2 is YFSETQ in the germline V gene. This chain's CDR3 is CASSLSQGLETQYF. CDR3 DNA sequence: TGCGCCAGCAGCTTGTCACAGGGGTTAGAGACCCAGTACTTC.

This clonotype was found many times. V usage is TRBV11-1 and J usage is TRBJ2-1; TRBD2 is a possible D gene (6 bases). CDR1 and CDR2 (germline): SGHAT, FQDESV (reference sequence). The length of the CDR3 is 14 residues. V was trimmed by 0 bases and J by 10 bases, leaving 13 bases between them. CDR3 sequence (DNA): TGTGCCAGCAGCTTAGCAGGGCCCCTAGCGGAGCAGTTCTTC. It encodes CASSLAGPLAEQFF.

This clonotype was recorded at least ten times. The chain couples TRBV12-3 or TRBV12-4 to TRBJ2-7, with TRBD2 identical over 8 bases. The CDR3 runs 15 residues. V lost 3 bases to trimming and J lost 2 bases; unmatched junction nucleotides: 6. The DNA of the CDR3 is TGTGCCAGCAGTTTGAGATCGGGGGGGCCCTACGAGCAGTACTTC. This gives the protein CASSLRSGGPYEQYF.

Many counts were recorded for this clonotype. The CDR3 DNA reads TGCGCCAGCAGCTGGGACACCTCTAGCAATCAGCCCCAGCATTTT. Translating it yields CASSWDTSSNQPQHF. The chain has TRBV5-1 and TRBJ1-5; D might be TRBD1 (6 bases). Trimming left V 3 bases short and J 0 bases short, with 10 bases between. CDR3 length: 15 amino acids. The germline V gene encodes CDR1 SGHRS and CDR2 YFSETQ. Drawing the rest from reference TRBV5-1 and TRBJ1-5, the complete variable domain is KAGVTQTPRYLIKTRGQQVTLSCSPISGHRSVSWYQQTPGQGLQFLFEYFSETQRNKGNFPGRFSGRQFSNSRSEMNVSTLELGDSALYLCASSWDTSSNQPQHFGDGTRLSIL.

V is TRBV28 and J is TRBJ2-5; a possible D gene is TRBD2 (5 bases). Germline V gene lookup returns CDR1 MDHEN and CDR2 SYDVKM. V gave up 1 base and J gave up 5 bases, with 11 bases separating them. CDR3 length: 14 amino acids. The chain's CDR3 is CASSLSVPGETQYF. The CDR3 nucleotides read TGTGCCAGCAGTTTATCGGTTCCGGGGGAGACCCAGTACTTC.

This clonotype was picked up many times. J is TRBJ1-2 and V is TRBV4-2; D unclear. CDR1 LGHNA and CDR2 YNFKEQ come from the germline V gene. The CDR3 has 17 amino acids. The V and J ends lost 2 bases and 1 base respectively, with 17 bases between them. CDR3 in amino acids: CASSQFFGEGDNYGYTF. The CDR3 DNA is TGTGCCAGCAGCCAATTTTTCGGGGAAGGTGATAACTATGGCTACACCTTC.

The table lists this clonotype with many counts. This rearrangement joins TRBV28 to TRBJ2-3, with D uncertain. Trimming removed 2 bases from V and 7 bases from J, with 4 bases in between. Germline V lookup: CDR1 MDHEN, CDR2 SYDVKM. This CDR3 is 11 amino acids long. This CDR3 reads CASSLQHTQYF. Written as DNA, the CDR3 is TGTGCCAGCAGTTTACAACATACGCAGTATTTT.